This T cell receptor (beta chain) was obtained from a study of neurological immune-mediated disorders. Study findings and constraints: Patients with HTLV-1-associated myelopathy had the highest level of TCR clonal expansion, whereas patients with multiple sclerosis had the lowest level, falling beneath the level found in healthy controls.

TCRdb re-analysed the 5' RACE reads in MiXCR, keeping a single row per CDR3 protein. The table has 80,000 or so distinct CDR3 sequences, around 9.9% seen once. The CDR3 consists of 15 residues. The junction had 2 bases not matched to a gene; V was cut back by 2 bases and J by 2 bases. This clonotype was detected many times. As yet, its antigen is unknown. The sample comprised PBMCs. This sequence joins TRBV12-3 or TRBV12-4 and TRBJ2-1; 8 bases match TRBD2. The TCR was taken from a man between 50 and 59 years old in good health. Here the CDR3 DNA reads TGTGCCAGCAGTTTATATAGCGGGGCCTACAATGAGCAGTTCTTC. Its protein product is CASSLYSGAYNEQFF.